Listed below are T cell receptor beta chains from one sample, sequenced in a study of OX40 agonist ivuxolimab in advanced cancers. Using immunoSEQ multiplex PCR, the repertoire was profiled, and TCRdb retains in-frame clones only, with some absent. The top ten hold roughly 27% of the sample, which has about 31,000 clones, approximately 87% seen once. The sequenced sample was CD4+ or CD8+ T cells sorted from blood, obtained in a trial of the OX40 agonist ivuxolimab. The receptors shown here come from an adult with an advanced solid tumor such as melanoma, head and neck, liver or kidney cancer. CDR3s include the opening cysteine and the closing phenylalanine or tryptophan. D genes are given only for firm matches. Clone size is not always given. Where it is, it says once, few, many or a class for expanded clones.

>NA|TRBV11-1|TRBJ2-7|NA
CASSSDRFSYEQYF
TGTGCCAGCAGCTCCGACAGGTTCTCCTACGAGCAGTACTTC
>NA|TRBV27|TRBJ1-5|NA
CASSPRTGTGQPQHF
TGTGCCAGCAGCCCTCGGACCGGGACGGGTCAGCCCCAGCATTTT
>NA|TRBV7-2|TRBJ2-3|NA
CASSKRQVTDTQYF
TGTGCCAGCAGCAAAAGACAGGTCACAGATACGCAGTATTTT
>NA|TRBV19|TRBJ1-5|TRBD1
CASSIDGTGGRPQHF
TGTGCCAGTAGTATAGATGGGACAGGGGGGCGGCCCCAGCATTTT
>NA|TRBV13|TRBJ1-6|NA
CASSKITVYGDDSPLHF
TGTGCCAGCAGCAAGATCACAGTATACGGGGACGATTCACCCCTCCACTTT
>NA|TRBV28|TRBJ1-3|TRBD1
CASSPGPGQGTGNTIYF
TGTGCCAGCAGTCCGGGACCGGGACAGGGGACTGGAAACACCATATATTTT
>NA|TRBV6-4|TRBJ1-1|NA
CASSDRKARQDPNTEAFF
TGTGCCAGCAGTGACAGGAAGGCAAGGCAGGACCCGAACACTGAAGCTTTCTTT
>NA|TRBV7-9|TRBJ2-7|NA
CASSVISGGPGREQYF
TGTGCCAGCAGCGTCATTAGCGGAGGACCTGGCAGGGAGCAGTACTTC
>NA|TRBV11-2|TRBJ2-7|NA
CASSLARGTAYEQYF
TGTGCCAGCAGCTTAGCCCGGGGAACCGCCTACGAGCAGTACTTC
>NA|TRBV19|TRBJ2-7|TRBD2
CASSTGTTPPVDEQYF
TGTGCCAGTAGTACCGGGACTACGCCCCCCGTGGACGAGCAGTACTTC
>NA|TRBV9|TRBJ1-2|NA
CASSVESDYGYTF
TGTGCCAGCAGCGTAGAGTCCGATTATGGCTACACCTTC
>NA|TRBV6-5|TRBJ1-3|NA
CASRLGNTIYF
TGTGCCAGCAGGCTGGGAAACACCATATATTTT
>NA|TRBV6-1|TRBJ1-1|NA
CASSEVEGEEAAFF
TGTGCCAGCAGTGAAGTAGAGGGGGAAGAAGCGGCTTTCTTT
>NA|TRBV11-2|TRBJ2-7|TRBD2
CASSLRLGGSLGEQYF
TGTGCCAGCAGTCTTAGATTGGGGGGGAGTCTAGGCGAGCAGTACTTC
>few|TRBV7-9|TRBJ1-1|NA
CASSLGNRTLMNTEAFF
TGTGCCAGCAGCTTAGGAAACAGGACACTTATGAACACTGAAGCTTTCTTT
>NA|TRBV7-2|TRBJ2-4|NA
CASSRWGASQNIQYF
TGTGCCAGCTCCCGGTGGGGGGCCTCCCAAAACATTCAGTACTTC
>few|TRBV19|TRBJ1-1|TRBD1
CASSAPGGARTEAFF
TGTGCCAGTAGTGCCCCAGGGGGCGCACGGACTGAAGCTTTCTTT
>NA|TRBV25-1|TRBJ2-3|TRBD2
CASSPLAGVGDTQYF
TGTGCCAGCAGCCCACTAGCGGGAGTTGGAGATACGCAGTATTTT
>NA|TRBV4-1|TRBJ2-1|TRBD2
CASSLAERERGYEQFF
TGCGCCAGCAGCCTGGCGGAGCGGGAGAGGGGGTATGAGCAGTTCTTC
>NA|TRBV28|TRBJ2-5|TRBD1
CASSNRGNFQETQYF
TGTGCCAGTTCTAACAGGGGAAATTTCCAAGAGACCCAGTACTTC
>NA|TRBV5-6|TRBJ2-3|NA
CASSQTLGTDTQYF
TGTGCCAGCAGTCAGACCCTGGGCACAGATACGCAGTATTTT
>few|TRBV7-2|TRBJ2-1|NA
CASSLAVAAYNEQFF
TGTGCCAGCAGCTTAGCGGTAGCGGCCTACAATGAGCAGTTCTTC
>NA|TRBV11-3|TRBJ1-1|TRBD1
CASSLGDRGRNTEAFF
TGTGCCAGCAGCTTAGGGGACAGGGGCCGAAACACTGAAGCTTTCTTT
>once|TRBV7-2|TRBJ2-1|NA
CASSLYRVHEQFF
TGTGCCAGCAGTCTATACAGGGTCCACGAGCAGTTCTTC
>NA|TRBV7-2|TRBJ1-1|NA
CASSLGQNTEAFF
TGTGCCAGCAGCTTGGGACAGAACACTGAAGCTTTCTTT
>NA|TRBV6-1|TRBJ2-3|NA
CASSPLTATDTQYF
TGTGCCAGCAGTCCATTAACAGCCACAGATACGCAGTATTTT
>NA|TRBV2|TRBJ2-3|TRBD2
CASSQGLAGTTDTQYF
TGTGCCAGCAGCCAAGGACTAGCGGGCACCACAGATACGCAGTATTTT
>NA|TRBV11-2|TRBJ1-2|NA
CASSLEGLIGGYTF
TGTGCCAGCAGCTTAGAAGGATTGATTGGTGGCTACACCTTC
>NA|TRBV15|TRBJ1-1|NA
CATSRDKTGNTEAFF
TGTGCCACCAGCAGAGACAAGACAGGGAACACTGAAGCTTTCTTT
>NA|TRBV6-5|TRBJ1-4|TRBD1
CASRDRGLNEKLFF
TGTGCCAGCAGAGACAGGGGTTTAAATGAAAAACTGTTTTTT
>NA|TRBV7-2|TRBJ1-5|TRBD1
CASSPGQKNQPQHF
TGTGCCAGCAGCCCGGGACAGAAGAATCAGCCCCAGCATTTT
>NA|TRBV7-2|TRBJ2-3|TRBD1
CASSWTGEDTQYF
TGTGCCAGCAGCTGGACAGGGGAAGATACGCAGTATTTT
>NA|TRBV6-1|TRBJ2-7|NA
CASSSQGDSYEQYF
TGTGCCAGCAGTTCCCAAGGAGACAGCTACGAGCAGTACTTC
>NA|TRBV5-1|TRBJ2-7|NA
CASSLVADYEQYF
TGCGCCAGCAGCTTGGTGGCTGATTACGAGCAGTACTTC
>NA|TRBV11-3|TRBJ2-1|NA
CASSLGWDGNNEQFF
TGTGCCAGCAGCTTAGGGTGGGACGGAAACAATGAGCAGTTCTTC
>NA|TRBV19|TRBJ2-4|TRBD1
CASSIVTGAAKNIQYF
TGTGCCAGTAGTATAGTTACAGGGGCGGCCAAAAACATTCAGTACTTC
>NA|TRBV18|TRBJ2-1|TRBD2
CASSPRVAGAAEQFF
TGTGCCAGCTCACCACGGGTAGCGGGAGCTGCGGAGCAGTTCTTC
>NA|TRBV6-6|TRBJ2-1|TRBD1
CASSYRSTGVDEQFF
TGTGCCAGCAGTTACCGATCGACAGGGGTTGATGAGCAGTTCTTC
>NA|TRBV6-1|TRBJ1-1|TRBD1
CASSERGQGIGGAFF
TGTGCCAGCAGTGAAAGGGGACAGGGGATTGGGGGAGCTTTCTTT
>NA|TRBV19|TRBJ2-5|NA
CASSIGILGETQYF
TGTGCCAGTAGTATAGGCATCCTGGGAGAGACCCAGTACTTC
>NA|TRBV5-1|TRBJ2-1|NA
CASSLYGIDNEQFF
TGCGCCAGCAGCTTGTATGGAATTGACAATGAGCAGTTCTTC
>few|TRBV5-1|TRBJ2-3|NA
CASSSVFGSSTDTQYF
TGCGCCAGCAGCTCTGTATTTGGCTCTAGCACAGATACGCAGTATTTT
>NA|TRBV2|TRBJ1-4|NA
CASRATIGEKLFF
TGTGCCAGCAGGGCAACTATTGGGGAAAAACTGTTTTTT
>NA|TRBV6-4|TRBJ2-1|TRBD2
CASSQRPTSGSDSSYNEQFF
TGTGCCAGCAGTCAACGCCCGACTAGCGGGAGCGACAGCTCCTACAATGAGCAGTTCTTC
>NA|TRBV25-1|TRBJ2-3|TRBD2
CASGLAGVDTQYF
TGTGCCAGTGGACTAGCGGGAGTGGATACGCAGTATTTT
>once|TRBV7-9|TRBJ2-3|TRBD1
CASSRQGIRADTQYF
TGTGCCAGCAGCCGACAGGGGATCAGGGCAGATACGCAGTATTTT
>NA|TRBV28|TRBJ1-5|NA
CASGGPLSNQPQHF
TGTGCCAGCGGTGGGCCCTTAAGCAATCAGCCCCAGCATTTT
>NA|TRBV28|TRBJ2-3|TRBD2
CASSLQAGGYPDTQYF
TGTGCCAGCAGTTTACAAGCGGGAGGTTACCCAGATACGCAGTATTTT
>NA|TRBV6-1|TRBJ2-1|NA
CASSVSRTSGQFF
TGTGCCAGCAGTGTTTCTAGAACAAGTGGGCAGTTCTTC
>NA|TRBV5-6|TRBJ2-2|TRBD1
CASIGDAGTGGLGELFF
TGTGCCAGCATTGGGGACGCCGGGACAGGGGGCCTCGGGGAGCTGTTTTTT
>NA|TRBV21-1|TRBJ1-3|NA
CASLNPRRRSGNTIYF
TGTGCCAGCCTAAACCCCAGGCGCCGCTCTGGAAACACCATATATTTT
>NA|TRBV6-1|TRBJ2-7|TRBD1
CASSEVIGQGINEQYF
TGTGCCAGCAGTGAAGTAATAGGACAGGGGATCAACGAGCAGTACTTC
>NA|TRBV9|TRBJ2-1|NA
CASSLPSFEQFF
TGTGCCAGCAGCTTACCTAGCTTCGAGCAGTTCTTC
>NA|TRBV6-1|TRBJ2-2|NA
CASSEKVTNTGELFF
TGTGCCAGCAGTGAGAAGGTAACGAACACCGGGGAGCTGTTTTTT
>NA|TRBV27|TRBJ2-5|TRBD1
CASSSGRGRETQYF
TGTGCCAGCAGTTCGGGCAGGGGGAGAGAGACCCAGTACTTC
>NA|TRBV2|TRBJ2-3|NA
CASGPTGTDTQYF
TGTGCCAGCGGACCGACAGGCACAGATACGCAGTATTTT
>NA|TRBV18|TRBJ1-1|NA
CASSSGGANTEAFF
TGTGCCAGCTCATCGGGAGGTGCGAACACTGAAGCTTTCTTT
>NA|TRBV29-1|TRBJ1-5|NA
CSAGGGLGQPQHF
TGCAGCGCCGGGGGTGGCCTTGGACAGCCCCAGCATTTT